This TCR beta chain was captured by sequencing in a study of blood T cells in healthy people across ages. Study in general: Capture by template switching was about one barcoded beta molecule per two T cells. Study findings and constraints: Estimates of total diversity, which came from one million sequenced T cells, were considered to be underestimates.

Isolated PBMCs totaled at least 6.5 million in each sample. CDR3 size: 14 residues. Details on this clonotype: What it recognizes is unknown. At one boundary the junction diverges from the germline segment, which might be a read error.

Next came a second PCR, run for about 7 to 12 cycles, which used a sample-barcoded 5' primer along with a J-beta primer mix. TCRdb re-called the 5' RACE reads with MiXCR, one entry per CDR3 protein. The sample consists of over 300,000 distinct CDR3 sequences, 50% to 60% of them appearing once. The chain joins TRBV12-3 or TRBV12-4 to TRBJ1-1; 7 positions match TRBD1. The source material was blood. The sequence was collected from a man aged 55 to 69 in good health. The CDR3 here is CASSPRQGGTEAFF. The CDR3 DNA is TGTGCAAGCAGTCCCCGACAGGGAGGCACTGAAGCTTTCTTT.